A selection of T cell receptor beta chains follows, all from one sample in a study of identical twins. TCRdb analysed the 5' RACE reads with MiXCR anew, one entry per CDR3 protein. This sample has roughly 1,500,000 distinct CDR3 sequences, with about 30% found just once. The source material was cord blood. Source of these receptors: a newborn girl in good health. Each CDR3 is given with its conserved first and last residue. The D gene is left open where the match is weak. Expanded clones are given a class, and other clones once, few, many or no size at all.

clone_size j_call d_call v_call cdr3_aa cdr3_nt
few TRBJ2-1 - TRBV2 CASNQGRYNEQFF TGTGCCAGCAATCAGGGGCGGTACAATGAGCAGTTCTTC
- TRBJ2-7 TRBD2 TRBV7-2 CASGWGLAGGPHEQYF TGTGCCAGCGGCTGGGGACTAGCGGGGGGGCCCCACGAGCAGTACTTC
few TRBJ1-6 TRBD1 TRBV12-3/TRBV12-4 CASSPRQGDHSPLHF TGTGCCAGCAGTCCACGACAGGGGGATCATTCACCCCTCCACTTT
few TRBJ2-1 TRBD1 TRBV5-1 CASSLGQVRQFF TGCGCCAGCAGCTTAGGACAGGTGCGGCAGTTCTTC
- TRBJ1-2 - TRBV20-1 CSAPVAAYGYTF TGCAGTGCCCCCGTAGCAGCCTATGGCTACACCTTC
many TRBJ2-7 - TRBV29-1 CSVGSNSYEQYF TGCAGCGTTGGCAGCAACTCCTACGAGCAGTACTTC
once TRBJ2-2 - TRBV20-1 CSASRPSNTGELFF TGCAGTGCTAGCCGGCCTTCGAACACCGGGGAGCTGTTTTTT
few TRBJ2-3 - TRBV5-1 CATTWTFGDTQYF TGCGCCACCACCTGGACGTTCGGAGATACGCAGTATTTT
- TRBJ2-4 - TRBV28 CASRTSKAKNIQYF TGTGCCAGCAGGACAAGCAAGGCCAAAAACATTCAGTACTTC
- TRBJ2-1 - TRBV6-6 CASSYGASRDEQFF TGTGCCAGCAGTTACGGGGCTAGTCGGGATGAGCAGTTCTTC
- TRBJ1-5 - TRBV6-1 CASSEMVAGPGSNQPQHF TGTGCCAGCAGTGAAATGGTGGCTGGTCCGGGGAGCAATCAGCCCCAGCATTTT
few TRBJ1-4 - TRBV4-1 CASSQGPGFNEKLFF TGCGCCAGCAGCCAAGGTCCCGGATTCAATGAAAAACTGTTTTTT
- TRBJ2-7 - TRBV3-1 CASSPIRDEAYEQYF TGTGCCAGCAGCCCAATCCGGGACGAAGCCTACGAGCAGTACTTC
few TRBJ2-1 - TRBV2 CASSVGLVHEQFF TGTGCCAGCAGTGTCGGTCTGGTACATGAGCAGTTCTTC
many TRBJ1-2 - TRBV10-3 CAISEGSYGYTF TGTGCCATCAGTGAGGGGAGTTATGGCTACACCTTC
- TRBJ1-6 - TRBV6-2/TRBV6-3 CASSDHWSGANSPLHF TGTGCCAGCAGTGATCACTGGTCAGGGGCGAATTCACCCCTCCACTTT
- TRBJ1-2 TRBD1 TRBV5-1 CASSARQGQGYGYTF TGCGCCAGCAGCGCACGACAGGGTCAGGGCTATGGCTACACCTTC
few TRBJ2-1 TRBD2 TRBV3-1 CASSQGLAGVPYPYNEQFF TGTGCCAGCAGCCAAGGGCTAGCGGGGGTCCCCTACCCCTACAATGAGCAGTTCTTC
many TRBJ1-2 - TRBV7-2 CASRPDTNYGYTF TGTGCCAGCAGACCCGACACTAACTATGGCTACACCTTC
few TRBJ2-5 - TRBV11-2 CASSLRLSGFQETQYF TGTGCCAGCAGCCTACGTCTGTCCGGGTTTCAAGAGACCCAGTACTTC
- TRBJ1-1 TRBD1 TRBV7-9 CASSRDRGARNTEAFF TGTGCCAGCAGCCGTGACAGGGGAGCGAGGAACACTGAAGCTTTCTTT
- TRBJ2-1 - TRBV5-1 CASSPGTVVLNEQFF TGCGCCAGCAGCCCGGGGACGGTCGTGTTAAATGAGCAGTTCTTC
few TRBJ1-2 TRBD1 TRBV20-1 CSARDGDRGLRGYTF TGCAGTGCTAGAGATGGGGACAGGGGTTTGAGGGGCTACACCTTC
- TRBJ1-1 TRBD1 TRBV6-6 CASSWGSQGVSTEAFF TGTGCCAGCAGTTGGGGATCCCAGGGGGTAAGCACTGAAGCTTTCTTT
- TRBJ2-6 - TRBV7-8 CASSLDYGPGANVLTF TGTGCCAGCAGCTTAGATTACGGTCCTGGGGCCAACGTCCTGACTTTC
few TRBJ1-1 - TRBV14 CASRPHRGAGKAFF TGTGCCAGCAGACCCCACCGGGGGGCTGGTAAAGCTTTCTTT
- TRBJ2-7 - TRBV5-1 CASSLDPGQVEQYF TGCGCCAGCAGCTTGGATCCGGGTCAGGTCGAGCAGTACTTC
few TRBJ1-2 - TRBV2 CASGPPYGYTF TGTGCCAGCGGACCGCCGTATGGCTACACCTTC
few TRBJ2-1 TRBD2 TRBV4-1 CASSQLPRLASEQFF TGCGCCAGCAGCCAATTACCCCGACTAGCCTCTGAGCAGTTCTTC
few TRBJ2-7 - TRBV7-2 CASARVSYEQYF TGTGCCAGCGCCCGGGTCTCCTACGAGCAGTACTTC
many TRBJ2-3 - TRBV24-1 CATSDLPSDTDTQYF TGTGCCACCAGTGATTTGCCTAGCGACACAGATACGCAGTATTTT
- TRBJ2-1 - TRBV20-1 CSASLGGDYNEQFF TGCAGTGCTAGTCTTGGAGGGGACTACAATGAGCAGTTCTTC
few TRBJ2-7 TRBD2 TRBV15 CATSSVGLAGAYEQYF TGTGCCACCAGCAGTGTGGGACTAGCGGGAGCCTACGAGCAGTACTTC
few TRBJ2-7 - TRBV6-6 CASSYGITRVKIYEQYF TGTGCCAGCAGTTACGGCATCACCAGGGTAAAAATCTACGAGCAGTACTTC
few TRBJ2-1 TRBD2 TRBV20-1 CSARAMGGRANEQFF TGCAGTGCTAGAGCAATGGGGGGGAGGGCCAATGAGCAGTTCTTC
- TRBJ2-3 - TRBV25-1 CASSEGGGPDTQYF TGTGCCAGCAGTGAGGGGGGGGGCCCAGATACGCAGTATTTT
- TRBJ2-7 TRBD1 TRBV28 CASSSLQGAREQYF TGTGCCAGCAGTTCTTTACAGGGGGCGAGGGAGCAGTACTTC
- TRBJ1-1 TRBD1 TRBV6-5 CASSPTGTGKTEAFF TGTGCCAGCAGTCCCACCGGGACAGGGAAGACTGAAGCTTTCTTT
- TRBJ1-1 - TRBV29-1 CSFESNTEAFF TGCAGCTTTGAGTCGAACACTGAAGCTTTCTTT
few TRBJ2-7 - TRBV5-6 CASSLTEVPYEQYF TGTGCCAGCAGCTTGACCGAGGTCCCCTACGAGCAGTACTTC
- TRBJ2-1 TRBD2 TRBV7-2 CASSLDSGGSSYNEQFF TGTGCCAGCAGCTTAGATTCTGGCGGGAGCTCCTACAATGAGCAGTTCTTC
- TRBJ2-5 - TRBV11-2 CASSLSRDSLFGAQYF TGTGCCAGCAGCTTGAGCCGGGACTCACTTTTTGGTGCCCAGTACTTC
- TRBJ2-3 TRBD2 TRBV28 CASSFWDLLAGGGADTQYF TGTGCCAGCAGTTTCTGGGACCTTCTAGCGGGAGGAGGGGCAGATACGCAGTATTTT
- TRBJ1-1 - TRBV12-5 CASGLLLSPTEAFF TGTGCTAGTGGTTTGTTACTCAGCCCCACTGAAGCTTTCTTT
- TRBJ2-7 TRBD2 TRBV9 CASSVASGRYEQYF TGTGCCAGCAGCGTAGCTAGCGGGAGGTACGAGCAGTACTTC
many TRBJ2-7 TRBD1 TRBV9 CASSLHRDRGSYEQYF TGTGCCAGCAGCTTACACCGGGACAGGGGCTCCTACGAGCAGTACTTC
- TRBJ2-5 TRBD2 TRBV5-1 CASSGRLAGGPMSYNEQYF TGCGCCAGCAGCGGGCGACTAGCGGGGGGCCCTATGTCCTACAATGAGCAGTACTTC
- TRBJ1-2 - TRBV4-2 CASSQAGTGIGYTF TGTGCCAGCAGCCAAGCCGGGACGGGTATAGGCTACACCTTC